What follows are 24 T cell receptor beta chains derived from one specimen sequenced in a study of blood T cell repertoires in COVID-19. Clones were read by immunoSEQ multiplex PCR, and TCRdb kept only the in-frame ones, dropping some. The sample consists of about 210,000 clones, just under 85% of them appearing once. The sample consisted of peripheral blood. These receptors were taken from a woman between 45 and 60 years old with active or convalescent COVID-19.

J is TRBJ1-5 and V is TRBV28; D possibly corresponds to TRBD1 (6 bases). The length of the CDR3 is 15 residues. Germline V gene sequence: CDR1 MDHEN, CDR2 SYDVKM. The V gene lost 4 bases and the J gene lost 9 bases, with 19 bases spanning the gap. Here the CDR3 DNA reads TGTGCCAGCAGTTCTTTGGACAGCGCTTTTCGGCCCCAGCATTTT. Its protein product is CASSSLDSAFRPQHF.

The CDR3 coding sequence is TGTGCCAGCAGTATGACAGGAGACAATCAGCCCCAGCATTTT. Its protein product is CASSMTGDNQPQHF. This chain connects TRBV6-6 to TRBJ1-5; tentative D call: TRBD1 (6 bases). V dropped 5 bases and J dropped 3 bases, with 11 bases sitting between them. The CDR3 has 14 amino acids. Germline V gene lookup returns CDR1 MNHNY and CDR2 SVGAGI (reference sequence).

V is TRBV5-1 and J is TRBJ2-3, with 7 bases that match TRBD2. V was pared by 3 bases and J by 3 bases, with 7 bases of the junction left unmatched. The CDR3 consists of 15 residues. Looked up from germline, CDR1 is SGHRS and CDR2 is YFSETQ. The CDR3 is CASSSGLVRTDTQYF. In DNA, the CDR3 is TGCGCCAGCAGCTCAGGACTAGTGAGGACAGATACGCAGTATTTT.

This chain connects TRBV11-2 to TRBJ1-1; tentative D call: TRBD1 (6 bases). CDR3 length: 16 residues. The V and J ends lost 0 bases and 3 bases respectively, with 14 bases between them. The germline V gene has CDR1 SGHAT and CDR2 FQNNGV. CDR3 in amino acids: CASSLEGAGRDTEAFF. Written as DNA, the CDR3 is TGTGCCAGCAGCTTAGAGGGGGCTGGGAGGGACACTGAAGCTTTCTTT.

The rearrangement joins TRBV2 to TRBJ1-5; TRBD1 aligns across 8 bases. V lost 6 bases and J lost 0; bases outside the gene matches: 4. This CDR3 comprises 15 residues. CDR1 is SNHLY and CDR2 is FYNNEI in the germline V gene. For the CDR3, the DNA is TGTGCCAGCAGGGGGACAGGCTATAGCAATCAGCCCCAGCATTTT. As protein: CASRGTGYSNQPQHF.

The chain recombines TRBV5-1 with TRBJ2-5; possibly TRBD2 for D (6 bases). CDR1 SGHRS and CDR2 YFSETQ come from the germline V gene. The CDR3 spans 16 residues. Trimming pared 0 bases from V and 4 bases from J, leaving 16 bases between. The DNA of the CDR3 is TGCGCCAGCAGCTTGGAAGGGCGGGGTAGAGGAGAGACCCAGTACTTC. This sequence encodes CASSLEGRGRGETQYF.

The CDR3 here is CAWSVRTRPYNEQFF. The CDR3 DNA reads as TGTGCCTGGAGTGTGAGGACAAGACCCTACAATGAGCAGTTCTTC. The V and J genes are TRBV30 and TRBJ2-1; maybe TRBD1 (5 bases). V dropped 0 bases and J dropped 2 bases, with 11 bases sitting between them. Germline V lookup: CDR1 GTSNPN, CDR2 SVGIG (reference sequence). The CDR3 runs 15 residues.

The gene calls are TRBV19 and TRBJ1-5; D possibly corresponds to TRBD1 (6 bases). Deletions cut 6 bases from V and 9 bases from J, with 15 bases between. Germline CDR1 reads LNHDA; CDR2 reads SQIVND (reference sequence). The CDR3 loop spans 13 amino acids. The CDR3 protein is CASSQGPALPQHF. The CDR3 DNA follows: TGTGCCAGTAGCCAGGGGCCCGCCCTGCCCCAGCATTTT.

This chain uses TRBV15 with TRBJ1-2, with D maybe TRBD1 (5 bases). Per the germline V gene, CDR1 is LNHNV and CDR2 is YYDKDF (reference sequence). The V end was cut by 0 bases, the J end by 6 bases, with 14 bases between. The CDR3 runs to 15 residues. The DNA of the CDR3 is TGTGCCACCAGCAGAGATAGCGGGACTCCTGATGGCTACACCTTC. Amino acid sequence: CATSRDSGTPDGYTF.

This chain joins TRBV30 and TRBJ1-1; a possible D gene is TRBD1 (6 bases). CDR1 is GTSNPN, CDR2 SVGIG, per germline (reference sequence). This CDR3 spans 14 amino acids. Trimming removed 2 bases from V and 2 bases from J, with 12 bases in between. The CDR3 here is CAWSFGTPNTEAFF. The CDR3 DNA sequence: TGTGCCTGGAGTTTCGGGACACCAAACACTGAAGCTTTCTTT.

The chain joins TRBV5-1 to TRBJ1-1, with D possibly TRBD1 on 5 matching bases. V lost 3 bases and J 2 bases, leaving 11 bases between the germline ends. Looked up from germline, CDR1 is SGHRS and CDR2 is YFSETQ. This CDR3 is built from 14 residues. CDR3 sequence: CASSSSGGNTEAFF. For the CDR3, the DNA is TGCGCCAGCAGCTCCTCGGGGGGTAACACTGAAGCTTTCTTT.

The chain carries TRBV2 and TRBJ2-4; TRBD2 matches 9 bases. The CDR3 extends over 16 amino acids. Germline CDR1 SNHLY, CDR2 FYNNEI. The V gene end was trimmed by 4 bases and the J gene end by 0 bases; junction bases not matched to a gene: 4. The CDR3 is CASSGGGVLAKNIQYF. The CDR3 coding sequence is TGTGCCAGCAGTGGCGGGGGGGTCTTAGCCAAAAACATTCAGTACTTC.

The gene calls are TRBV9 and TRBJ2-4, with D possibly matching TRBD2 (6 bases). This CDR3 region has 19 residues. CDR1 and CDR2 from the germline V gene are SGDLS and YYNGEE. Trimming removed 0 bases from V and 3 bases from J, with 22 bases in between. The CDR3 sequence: CASSVDSASGGAGKNIQYF. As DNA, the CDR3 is TGTGCCAGCAGCGTAGACTCGGCCTCGGGTGGAGCGGGCAAAAACATTCAGTACTTC.

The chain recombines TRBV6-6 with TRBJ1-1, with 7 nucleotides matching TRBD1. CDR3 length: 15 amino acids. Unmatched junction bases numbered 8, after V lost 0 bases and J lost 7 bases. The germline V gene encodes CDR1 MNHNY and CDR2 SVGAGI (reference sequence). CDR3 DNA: TGTGCCAGCAGTTACTCGCTGACAGGGTTTGGTGAAGCTTTCTTT. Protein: CASSYSLTGFGEAFF.

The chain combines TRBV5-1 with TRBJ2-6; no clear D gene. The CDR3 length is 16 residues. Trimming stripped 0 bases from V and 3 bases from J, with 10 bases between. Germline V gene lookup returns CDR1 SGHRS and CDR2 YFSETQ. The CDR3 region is CASSLVVAVGANVLTF. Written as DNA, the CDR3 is TGCGCCAGCAGCTTGGTCGTTGCAGTTGGGGCCAACGTCCTGACTTTC.

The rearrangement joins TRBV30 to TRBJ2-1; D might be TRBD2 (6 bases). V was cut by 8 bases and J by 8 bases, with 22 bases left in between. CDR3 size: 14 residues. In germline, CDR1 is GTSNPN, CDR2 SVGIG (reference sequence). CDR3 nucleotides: TGTGCCCGGACCCGGGCTTCCTCGGGGGATGAGCAGTTCTTC. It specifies CARTRASSGDEQFF.

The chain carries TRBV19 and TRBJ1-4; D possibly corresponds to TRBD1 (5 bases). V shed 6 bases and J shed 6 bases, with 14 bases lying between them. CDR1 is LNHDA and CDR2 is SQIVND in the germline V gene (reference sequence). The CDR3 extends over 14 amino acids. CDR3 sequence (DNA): TGTGCCAGTAGAAAAGACAGTGCCCATGAAAAACTGTTTTTT. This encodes CASRKDSAHEKLFF.

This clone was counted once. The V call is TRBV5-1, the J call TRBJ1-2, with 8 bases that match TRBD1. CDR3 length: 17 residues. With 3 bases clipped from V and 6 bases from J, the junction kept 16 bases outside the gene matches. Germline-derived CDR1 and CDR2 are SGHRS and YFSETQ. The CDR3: CASSSLIPGQGEDGYTF. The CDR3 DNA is TGCGCCAGCAGCTCCCTAATACCCGGACAGGGAGAGGATGGCTACACCTTC.

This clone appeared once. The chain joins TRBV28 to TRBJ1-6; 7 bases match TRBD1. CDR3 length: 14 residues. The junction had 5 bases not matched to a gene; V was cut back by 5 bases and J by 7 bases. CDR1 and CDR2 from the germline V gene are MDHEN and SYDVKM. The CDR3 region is CASSLYRGNSPLHF. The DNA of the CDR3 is TGTGCCAGCAGTCTTTACAGGGGCAATTCACCCCTCCACTTT.

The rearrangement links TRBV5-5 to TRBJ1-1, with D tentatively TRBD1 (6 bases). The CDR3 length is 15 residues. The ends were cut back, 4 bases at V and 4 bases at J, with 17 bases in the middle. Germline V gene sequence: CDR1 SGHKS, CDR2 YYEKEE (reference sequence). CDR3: CASSVWDTLGTEAFF. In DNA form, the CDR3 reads TGTGCCAGCAGCGTTTGGGACACCCTCGGCACTGAAGCTTTCTTT.

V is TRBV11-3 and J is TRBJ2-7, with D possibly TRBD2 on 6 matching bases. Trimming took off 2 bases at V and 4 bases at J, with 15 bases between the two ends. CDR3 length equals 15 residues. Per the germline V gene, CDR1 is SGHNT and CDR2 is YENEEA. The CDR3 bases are TGTGCCAGCAGCTTACTCGGAGGGAGTGGGTACGAGCAGTACTTC. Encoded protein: CASSLLGGSGYEQYF.

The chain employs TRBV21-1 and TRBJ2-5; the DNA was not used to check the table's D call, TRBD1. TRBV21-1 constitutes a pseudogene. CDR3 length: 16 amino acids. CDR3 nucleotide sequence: TGTGCCAGCAGCACTTGTTCAGAGACAGGGCAAGAGACCCAGTACTTC. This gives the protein CASSTCSETGQETQYF.

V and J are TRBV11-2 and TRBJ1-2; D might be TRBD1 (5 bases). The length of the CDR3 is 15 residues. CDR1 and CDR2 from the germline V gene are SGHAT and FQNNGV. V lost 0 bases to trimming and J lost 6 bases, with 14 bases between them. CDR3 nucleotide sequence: TGTGCCAGCAGCTTAGATGCGGCAGGGTTGCATGGCTACACCTTC. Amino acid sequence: CASSLDAAGLHGYTF.

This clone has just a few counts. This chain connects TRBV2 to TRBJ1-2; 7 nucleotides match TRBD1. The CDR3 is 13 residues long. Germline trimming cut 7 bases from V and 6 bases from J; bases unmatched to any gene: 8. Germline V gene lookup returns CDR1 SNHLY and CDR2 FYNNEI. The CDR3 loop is CASKGTAANGYTF. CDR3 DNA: TGTGCCAGCAAGGGGACAGCTGCAAATGGCTACACCTTC. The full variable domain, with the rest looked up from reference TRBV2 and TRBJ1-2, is EPEVTQTPSHQVTQMGQEVILRCVPISNHLYFYWYRQILGQKVEFLVSFYNNEISEKSEIFDDQFSVERPDGSNFTLKIRSTKLEDSAMYFCASKGTAANGYTFGSGTRLTVV.